This TCR beta chain was recovered during a study of cytomegalovirus exposure and HLA in healthy donors (dated by TCRdb to between 2016 and 2019). For context, the study as a whole: An earlier analysis of approximately 640 of the donors reported 250 to 350 Gb of sequence data and 117 million unique TCR beta sequences from around 200 million T cells. An early release covering roughly 600 HLA-typed donors comprised about 310 gigabases of sequencing data and around 86 million unique TCR sequences. Of the approximately 400 genotyped donors, 75% to 85% were placed in the genetic ancestry cluster associated with self-reported Caucasian donors. The study aimed to test whether signatures of past pathogen exposure could be identified by cataloging public T cell receptors. Using immunosequencing, the study profiled T cell repertoires from fewer than 700 subjects and related those repertoires to cytomegalovirus serostatus. Besides the first cohort of 500 to 700 subjects, a separate validation cohort made up of over 100 different subjects was used. High-throughput TCR immunosequencing, statistical association of individual TCRs with disease status, and machine learning were combined to predict cytomegalovirus infection status. To study patterns of TCR occurrence, a later analysis re-analyzed previously published TCR beta repertoires from 650 to 750 donors and added high-resolution HLA genotyping. Rather than using new phenotypic data, the later analysis identified candidate immune exposures from TCR beta sequences and from how often those sequences occurred across donors. An earlier analysis of fewer than 700 of the donors applied high-throughput TCR beta sequencing to assess whether each TCR beta V gene segment acted as functional or pseudogenic. Donor age, sex, ethnicity and CMV serostatus were collected together with the repertoire data. In a later genetic analysis, genome-wide SNP genotypes for about three fifths of the roughly 670 donors were used, and that subset was treated as a discovery cohort. Every discovery cohort repertoire had been produced on one sequencing platform. HLA typing covered class I and class II loci at four-digit resolution. The number of typed donors differed by locus: about 620-640 for A, B, C, DRB1 and DQB1; approximately 540 for DQA1; around 610 for DPA1; and some 450 for DPB1. Roughly five DR-DQ haplotypes were treated as single units for association and clustering because of strong linkage in the cohort. Among 398 genotyped donors of the cohort, an average of approximately 250,000 unique TCR beta nucleotide sequences were sequenced per donor, around a sixth of them non-productive. Beyond this particular receptor, the publication reports: CMV serostatus was the only immune exposure information available for the cohort. Linkage disequilibrium might explain the correlated functional status among segregating V segments, but an unknown experimental factor could not be excluded. According to a later analysis, TCR association rates differed among HLA loci, with DRB1 alleles showing the most associated TCRs and HLA-C alleles showing the fewest. In a later analysis, about 16,000 TCR beta sequences were associated with specific HLA alleles at a false discovery rate of 0.05. Roughly uniform sequencing depth across donors was assumed in presence/absence analyses, although this assumption may not hold. A total of 164 TCR beta chains were listed by the study as associated with cytomegalovirus. A later analysis found that HLA-associated TCR beta chains were more clonally expanded and had lower generation probabilities than equally common non-associated chains. In a later analysis, most CMV-associated TCR beta chains were found to appear HLA-restricted, with HLA associations seemingly driven largely by CMV exposure. A later analysis reported that several top co-occurrence clusters appeared linked to parvovirus B19, influenza, CMV and Epstein-Barr virus. While some public TCRs were present in many individuals, most TCR sequences turned up only very rarely across donors. In an earlier analysis of approximately 600 of the donors, most TCR beta V segments were observed in productive rearrangements about 90% or about 30% of the time, broadly matching IMGT annotations. A group of highly shared sequence variants was considered likely to be a technical artifact of the sequencing pipeline. The authors suggested that the approach could potentially be extended to other disease states and immunological phenotypes. According to a later genetic analysis, donors in an Asian-associated ancestry cluster had fewer N-insertions in productive TCRs than the approximately 630-donor mean. When HLA alleles, especially DR and DQ, strongly co-occurred, TCR associations were difficult to assign to individual alleles. Some IMGT-functional V segments, including TRBV6-2 and TRBV6-3, could not be distinguished by the 87-base-pair reads and were therefore excluded. Because HLA typing was unavailable for some donors at each locus, only the typed subset was used in association tests. A further reported finding was that TCR beta sequences accurately predicted the HLA-A and HLA-B alleles for most subjects in the first cohort. In vitro tests confirmed that a few of the cytomegalovirus-associated TCR beta chains recognize cytomegalovirus antigens. Because counts were too low, about 18 rarely observed V segments, including chromosome 9 orphons, were excluded from the earlier analysis of around 640 of the donors. In this cohort, only TCR beta chains were sequenced, and detectable features were limited by the absence of alpha or paired-chain data. The classifier was reported to diagnose cytomegalovirus status with high specificity and sensitivity in both the original cohort and the validation cohort. V-gene and J-gene trimming of TCR beta chains was associated with a missense DCLRE1C variant in a later genetic analysis, and the association was replicated in an independent cohort.

The cohort comprised hundreds of healthy bone marrow donors. Cohort members were all nominally healthy when sampled, although unrecorded immune exposures were likely present. The donor was CMV seronegative and was included in the group of about 350 seronegative cohort members. Every donor gave a peripheral blood sample, and the peripheral blood mononuclear cells from that sample were used for TCR beta sequencing. Genomic DNA extraction from the blood cell samples was performed with the Qiagen DNeasy Blood Extraction Kit. The library was generated by the immunoSEQ multiplex PCR assay. For the multiplex PCR, a mixture combining 60 forward primers for TCR Vbeta segments and 13 reverse primers for TCR Jbeta segments was used. Amplification of the CDR3 region of rearranged TCR beta genes was performed with a multiplex PCR assay on genomic DNA. The amplified TCR beta libraries were sequenced on the Illumina HiSeq System as 87-base-pair reads. Turning to the authors' computational methods: A later analysis counted tens of millions of unique TCR beta chains across the 650 to 800 repertoires, and about 10 million of these chains were shared by at least two donors. Raw reads were error-corrected and collapsed into unique sequences by a nearest-neighbor algorithm in which closely related sequences were merged to remove PCR and sequencing errors. CDR3 sequences were aligned to IMGT reference sequences to assign V, D and J gene segments. For a sequence to be retained, a match of at least six nucleotides to both a V gene segment and a J gene segment was required. A rearrangement was called productive if the CDR3 had no stop codons and remained in frame with V and J, and every other rearrangement was called non-productive. CDR3 was defined by IMGT convention, running from the second conserved V-encoded cysteine to the conserved J-encoded phenylalanine. The earlier analysis of about 610 of the donors excluded sequences that lacked an unambiguous match to a single V gene segment. In an earlier analysis of almost 600 of the donors, a V segment was called functional when productive rearrangements were above 56.7%, and segregating when the standard deviation between donors exceeded 5%. A statistical classification framework was built for diagnosing cytomegalovirus status from the catalog of TCR beta chain sequences. In a later analysis, TCR nucleotide sequences were compared against IMGT/GENE-DB human TR gene sequences so that V and J genes could be assigned. A later analysis assigned CDR3 sequences and most-parsimonious VDJ recombination scenarios with the TCRdist pipeline. A later analysis defined each TCR beta chain by its CDR3 amino acid sequence plus V-gene family, and excluded reads lacking a unique V-gene family. In a later analysis, 500 to 650 highly shared, low-generation-probability nucleotide sequences were removed to address suspected cross-contamination and a sequencing artifact. A later analysis calculated a clonal expansion index for each public chain from normalized within-repertoire ranks of inferred template counts. Generation probabilities in a later analysis came from a VDJ recombination model fitted to out-of-frame rearrangements, and those results were checked against IGoR. In a later analysis, TCR-TCR, TCR-HLA and TCR-CMV co-occurrence was scored with hypergeometric tests, and a repertoire-size bias correction was applied to TCR pairs. False discovery rates were estimated in a later analysis by permuting HLA or CMV assignments 20 times. In a later analysis, co-occurring TCRs were grouped using DBSCAN, and TCRdist sequence similarity was added for clustering within HLA-allele-positive subsets. Co-occurrence clustering excluded repertoires with fewer than 30,000 or more than 120,000 public chains, plus five with anomalous nucleotide sharing. Entries here come from immuneACCESS through TCRdb and include only in-frame sequences with V and J called. Some clones fail to appear in such tables; in the studies checked, an unresolved V gene covers under half of the shortfall, and the cause of the remainder is unknown. D and trimming were read from the DNA, whereas the V and J calls and clone size are those reported in that table. A total of about 130,000 clones appear in this sample, roughly 10% of them only once. Roughly 1.9% of the sample is in the top ten clones.

Trimming removed 4 bases from V and 2 bases from J, leaving 9 bases between the germline ends. Via the germline V gene, CDR1 is MNHNS and CDR2 SASEGT. Reading from cysteine to phenylalanine, the CDR3 counts 13 amino acids. The DNA shown is the 39-base CDR3, in frame from base 1. Comments on this clone: Its antigen remains unidentified. No much larger clonotype is one base removed from it; base qualities were not supplied.

The sample consisted of PBMCs. This receptor was taken from a man aged 50-59 years in good health and CMV-seronegative. The chain employs TRBV6-1 and TRBJ2-7, with TRBD1 perhaps the D gene, on 6 matching bases. The DNA sequence is given as TGTGCCAGCAGTGCGGGGACAACCTACGAGCAGTACTTC. Its protein reads: CASSAGTTYEQYF.